This T cell receptor (beta chain) was profiled in a study of cytomegalovirus exposure and HLA in healthy donors. This clone was seen only once. The PCR used 60 Vbeta and 13 Jbeta primers. Using immunoSEQ multiplex PCR, the repertoire was profiled, and TCRdb retains in-frame clones only, with some absent. This table has 95,000 to 110,000 clones, about 85% appearing once. Looked up from germline, CDR1 is MDHEN and CDR2 is SYDVKM. The length of the CDR3 is 14 residues. Trimming removed 2 bases from V and 7 bases from J, with 11 bases in between. The sample taken for sequencing was PBMCs. The chain links TRBV28 to TRBJ1-4, with D possibly TRBD1 on 5 matching bases. This receptor was taken from a man younger than 45 in good health and CMV-seronegative. In nucleotides, the CDR3 is TGTGCCAGCAGTTTAATCGGGGGGTCTGAAAAACTGTTTTTT. This gives the protein CASSLIGGSEKLFF.